A selection of T cell receptor beta chains follows, all from one sample in a study of blood T cell repertoires in COVID-19. Sequencing was performed with immunoSEQ multiplex PCR; in TCRdb, only in-frame clones are kept and a portion is missing. The sample yields approximately 50,000 clones, more than 80% seen once. The sample was peripheral blood. The receptor source for this set is a man aged 60 to 75 with acute or convalescent COVID-19. Both conserved end residues are part of each CDR3. The D gene is left open where the match is weak. A clone size is listed for some rows: how often the clone was seen (once, few, many), or a class if it is expanded.

cdr3_aa cdr3_nt v_call d_call j_call cdr3_length clone_size
CASSTTGAGELFF TGTGCCAGCAGTACCACAGGGGCCGGGGAGCTGTTTTTT TRBV6-5 TRBD1 TRBJ2-2 13 once
CASSLVGGAGERETQYF TGTGCCAGCAGTTTGGTGGGAGGAGCGGGAGAACGAGAGACCCAGTACTTC TRBV28 TRBD2 TRBJ2-5 17 few
CASSLELAAKTQYF TGCGCCAGCAGCTTGGAACTAGCCGCGAAGACCCAGTACTTC TRBV5-1 NA TRBJ2-5 14 NA
CASSSKSAGGTNTGELFF TGTGCCAGTAGTTCCAAATCGGCGGGAGGAACGAACACCGGGGAGCTGTTTTTT TRBV19 TRBD2 TRBJ2-2 18 NA
CASSGTGNHPFSPLHF TGTGCCAGCAGTGGGACAGGAAATCACCCCTTTTCACCCCTCCACTTT TRBV2 TRBD1 TRBJ1-6 16 once
CASSSGQQETQYF TGTGCCAGCAGTTCCGGACAGCAAGAGACCCAGTACTTC TRBV28 NA TRBJ2-5 13 NA
CASSPSRVQETQYF TGTGCCAGCAGCCCCTCTCGAGTCCAAGAGACCCAGTACTTC TRBV7-2 NA TRBJ2-5 14 NA
CASNLLGSGNYEQYF TGTGCCAGCAACCTCCTGGGTAGCGGGAACTACGAGCAGTACTTC TRBV7-9 TRBD2 TRBJ2-7 15 few
CAGSHRRGSGELFF TGTGCCGGCTCACATCGGCGGGGAAGCGGGGAGCTGTTTTTT TRBV5-4 NA TRBJ2-2 14 NA
CASSDPTSEQYF TGCGCCAGCAGCGACCCGACTAGCGAGCAGTACTTC TRBV5-1 NA TRBJ2-7 12 NA
CASSINGLGDRKYGYTF TGTGCCAGTAGTATAAATGGGCTAGGAGACAGGAAGTATGGCTACACCTTC TRBV19 NA TRBJ1-2 17 few
CATSDFNRDRVTGELFF TGTGCCACCAGTGATTTTAACCGGGACAGGGTGACCGGGGAGCTGTTTTTT TRBV24-1 TRBD1 TRBJ2-2 17 NA
CASSQTGDDSPLHF TGTGCCAGCAGCCAGACAGGGGATGATTCACCCCTCCACTTT TRBV3-1/TRBV3-2 TRBD1 TRBJ1-6 14 NA